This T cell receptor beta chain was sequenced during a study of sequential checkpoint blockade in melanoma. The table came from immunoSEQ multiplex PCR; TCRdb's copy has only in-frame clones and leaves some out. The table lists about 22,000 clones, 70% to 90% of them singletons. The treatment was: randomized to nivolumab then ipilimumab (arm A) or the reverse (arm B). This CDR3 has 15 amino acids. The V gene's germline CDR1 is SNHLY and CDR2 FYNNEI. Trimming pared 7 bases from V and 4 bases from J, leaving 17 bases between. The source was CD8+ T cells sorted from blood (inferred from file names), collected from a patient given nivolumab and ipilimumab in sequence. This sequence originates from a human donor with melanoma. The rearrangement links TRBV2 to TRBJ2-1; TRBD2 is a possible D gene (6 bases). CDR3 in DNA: TGTGCCAGCATCCCCGGGACTGGCCCTTACAATGAGCAGTTCTTC. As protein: CASIPGTGPYNEQFF.